This paragraph covers one T cell receptor beta chain sequence. The use of a sample-barcoded 5' primer and a J-beta primer mix characterized a second PCR of roughly 6 to 12 cycles. MiXCR, applied by TCRdb to the 5' RACE reads, yields one record per CDR3 protein. The top ten hold about 3.9% of the sample, which has more than 450,000 distinct CDR3 sequences, about 27% seen once. This specimen comes from a study of blood T cells in healthy people across ages. Trimming pared 5 bases from V and 1 base from J, leaving 16 bases between. The CDR3 has 15 amino acids. CDR1 is DFQATT, CDR2 SNEGSKA, per germline (reference sequence). Another study also made use of these data, one on T cells of mothers and their children.

The V call is TRBV20-1, the J call TRBJ2-3; TRBD2 might be the D (6 bases). The sequenced material came from blood. This TCR derives from a boy aged 2 to 10 in good health. This CDR3 is CSAGSGHWGTDTQYF. CDR3 nucleotide sequence: TGCAGTGCTGGTAGCGGACATTGGGGCACAGATACGCAGTATTTT.